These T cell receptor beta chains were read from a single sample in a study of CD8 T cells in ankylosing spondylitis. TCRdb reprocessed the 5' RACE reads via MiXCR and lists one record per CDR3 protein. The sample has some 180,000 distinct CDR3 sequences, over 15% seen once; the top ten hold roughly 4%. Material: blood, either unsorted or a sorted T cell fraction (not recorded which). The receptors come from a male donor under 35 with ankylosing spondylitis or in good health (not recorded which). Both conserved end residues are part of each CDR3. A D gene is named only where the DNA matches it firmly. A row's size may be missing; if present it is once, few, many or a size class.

CDR3: CASSPSGIQDQAFF; DNA: TGTGCCAGCAGCCCTTCTGGGATCCAGGACCAAGCTTTCTTT; J: TRBJ1-1; D: NA; size: many; V: TRBV9
CDR3: CSARPTGYYTGELFF; DNA: TGCAGTGCTAGACCCACAGGGTATTACACCGGGGAGCTGTTTTTT; J: TRBJ2-2; D: NA; size: NA; V: TRBV20-1
CDR3: CASSATSASNTQYF; DNA: TGCGCCAGCAGCGCGACTAGCGCTTCAAATACGCAGTATTTT; J: TRBJ2-3; D: TRBD2; size: many; V: TRBV5-1
CDR3: CASSLAGTGETDTQYF; DNA: TGCGCCAGCAGCCTCGCCGGGACAGGGGAAACAGATACGCAGTATTTT; J: TRBJ2-3; D: TRBD1; size: once; V: TRBV4-1
CDR3: CASSPSGGAGQPQHF; DNA: TGTGCCAGCAGTCCCTCGGGGGGCGCGGGACAGCCCCAGCATTTT; J: TRBJ1-5; D: NA; size: many; V: TRBV6-2/TRBV6-3
CDR3: CASSQGRGTTNEKLFF; DNA: TGTGCCAGCAGCCAAGGGAGGGGGACAACTAATGAAAAACTGTTTTTT; J: TRBJ1-4; D: NA; size: many; V: TRBV4-2
CDR3: CSAMKDRDYAYNEQFF; DNA: TGCAGTGCTATGAAAGACCGGGACTACGCGTACAATGAGCAGTTCTTC; J: TRBJ2-1; D: TRBD2; size: many; V: TRBV20-1
CDR3: CASSQRTEYRRYTF; DNA: TGCGCCAGCAGCCAACGTACAGAGTATCGGCGCTACACCTTC; J: TRBJ1-2; D: NA; size: many; V: TRBV5-1
CDR3: CAISESQVMQFF; DNA: TGTGCCATCAGTGAGTCTCAGGTCATGCAGTTCTTC; J: TRBJ2-1; D: NA; size: NA; V: TRBV10-3
CDR3: CASSPQFRASKKNIQYF; DNA: TGTGCCAGCAGCCCTCAATTTCGGGCTAGTAAAAAAAACATTCAGTACTTC; J: TRBJ2-4; D: NA; size: many; V: TRBV7-2
CDR3: CASRGLAGEAQYF; DNA: TGTGCCAGCAGGGGACTAGCGGGAGAGGCGCAGTATTTT; J: TRBJ2-3; D: TRBD2; size: many; V: TRBV12-3/TRBV12-4
CDR3: CASSQGLRSGTRNTGELFF; DNA: TGCGCCAGCAGCCAAGGCCTCCGATCCGGGACTAGGAACACCGGGGAGCTGTTTTTT; J: TRBJ2-2; D: TRBD2; size: many; V: TRBV4-1
CDR3: CANTPPGGRATDTQYF; DNA: TGTGCCAACACACCGCCTGGCGGGAGGGCAACAGATACGCAGTATTTT; J: TRBJ2-3; D: TRBD2; size: once; V: TRBV7-2
CDR3: CASSEMRAQHF; DNA: TGTGCCAGCAGTGAAATGAGAGCTCAGCATTTT; J: TRBJ1-5; D: NA; size: many; V: TRBV6-1
CDR3: CASSLVVAGGRGNEQFF; DNA: TGCGCCAGCAGCTTGGTGGTAGCGGGAGGGCGTGGGAATGAGCAGTTCTTC; J: TRBJ2-1; D: TRBD2; size: many; V: TRBV5-1